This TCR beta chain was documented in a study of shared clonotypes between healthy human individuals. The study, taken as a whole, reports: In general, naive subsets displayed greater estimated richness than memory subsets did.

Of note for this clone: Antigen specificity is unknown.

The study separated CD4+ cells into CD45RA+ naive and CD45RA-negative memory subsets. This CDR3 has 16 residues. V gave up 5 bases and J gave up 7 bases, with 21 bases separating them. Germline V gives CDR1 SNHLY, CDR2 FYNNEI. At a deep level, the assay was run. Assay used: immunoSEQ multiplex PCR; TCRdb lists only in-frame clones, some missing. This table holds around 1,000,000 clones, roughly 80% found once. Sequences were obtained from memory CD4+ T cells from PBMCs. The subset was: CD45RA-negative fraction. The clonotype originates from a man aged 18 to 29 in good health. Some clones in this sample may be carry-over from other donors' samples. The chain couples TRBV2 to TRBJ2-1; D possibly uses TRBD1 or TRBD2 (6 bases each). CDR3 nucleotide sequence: TGTGCCAGCAGTAGGGAACAGTTAGGGGGGAGGAATGAGCAGTTCTTC. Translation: CASSREQLGGRNEQFF.